Listed below are T cell receptor beta chains from one sample, sequenced in a study of blood T cell repertoires in COVID-19. Assay used: immunoSEQ multiplex PCR; TCRdb lists only in-frame clones, some missing. The data contain some 180,000 clones, approximately 91% of them singletons. The sequenced material came from peripheral blood. These receptors came from a man aged 18 to 35 with COVID-19, enrolled during active disease. CDR3s include the opening cysteine and the closing phenylalanine or tryptophan. A D gene is named only where the DNA matches it firmly. A clone size is listed for some rows: how often the clone was seen (once, few, many), or a class if it is expanded.

D gene: TRBD2
clone size: NA
J gene: TRBJ2-7
V gene: TRBV7-9
CDR3 DNA: TGTGCCAGCAGCTCGCCCCCCCGCCTAGCGGGAGCGCATGAGCAGTACTTC
CDR3 protein: CASSSPPRLAGAHEQYF

D gene: NA
clone size: NA
J gene: TRBJ2-1
V gene: TRBV27
CDR3 DNA: TGTGCCAGCAAAGAAAAAAGGGGTTCCTCCTACAATGAGCAGTTCTTC
CDR3 protein: CASKEKRGSSYNEQFF

D gene: NA
clone size: once
J gene: TRBJ2-7
V gene: TRBV24-1
CDR3 DNA: TGTGCCACCAGTGATGGGACTCAACCGGGCGAGCAGTACTTC
CDR3 protein: CATSDGTQPGEQYF

D gene: NA
clone size: NA
J gene: TRBJ1-4
V gene: TRBV7-9
CDR3 DNA: TGTGCCAGCAGCTTAGCGCCTTCTCATGAAAAACTGCTTTTT
CDR3 protein: CASSLAPSHEKLLF

D gene: TRBD2
clone size: once
J gene: TRBJ2-5
V gene: TRBV14
CDR3 DNA: TGTGCCAGCAACTCTCTAGCGGGGAACCAAGAGACCCAGTACTTC
CDR3 protein: CASNSLAGNQETQYF

D gene: TRBD1
clone size: NA
J gene: TRBJ2-2
V gene: TRBV7-3
CDR3 DNA: TGTGCCAGCAGCTTAGGCAGGACAGGGGGGAAGAACACCGGGGAGCTGTTTTTT
CDR3 protein: CASSLGRTGGKNTGELFF

D gene: NA
clone size: NA
J gene: TRBJ2-2
V gene: TRBV28
CDR3 DNA: TGTGCCAGCAGTCTGGACGGGAGAGCTTTCACCGGGGAGCTGTTTTTT
CDR3 protein: CASSLDGRAFTGELFF

D gene: NA
clone size: once
J gene: TRBJ2-1
V gene: TRBV27
CDR3 DNA: TGTGCCAGCAGTTTAACAGTGTCCTACAATGAGCAGTTCTTC
CDR3 protein: CASSLTVSYNEQFF

D gene: NA
clone size: few
J gene: TRBJ2-1
V gene: TRBV9
CDR3 DNA: TGTGCCAGCAGCGTAGACAGCTACAATGAGCAGTTCTTC
CDR3 protein: CASSVDSYNEQFF

D gene: NA
clone size: NA
J gene: TRBJ1-3
V gene: TRBV5-1
CDR3 DNA: TGCGCCAGCAGCTTGGGTTGGGGCGCTGGAAACACCATATATTTT
CDR3 protein: CASSLGWGAGNTIYF

D gene: TRBD2
clone size: once
J gene: TRBJ2-3
V gene: TRBV15
CDR3 DNA: TGTGCCACCAGCAGAGATCTGGCGGGAGGGTTAGATACGCAGTATTTT
CDR3 protein: CATSRDLAGGLDTQYF

D gene: NA
clone size: NA
J gene: TRBJ1-1
V gene: TRBV6-5
CDR3 DNA: TGTGCCAGCAGTTACTCTTTCAGGGTCGAAGCTTTCTTT
CDR3 protein: CASSYSFRVEAFF

D gene: TRBD2
clone size: NA
J gene: TRBJ2-2
V gene: TRBV7-6
CDR3 DNA: TGTGCCAGCAGCTTGTCACCGGGACTAGCGGGATCCGGGGAGCTGTTTTTT
CDR3 protein: CASSLSPGLAGSGELFF

D gene: NA
clone size: NA
J gene: TRBJ2-7
V gene: TRBV6-2/TRBV6-3
CDR3 DNA: TGTGCCAGCAGTTACCCCATTTACAGGGACGGGAAGCAGTACTTC
CDR3 protein: CASSYPIYRDGKQYF

D gene: NA
clone size: NA
J gene: TRBJ1-2
V gene: TRBV12-3/TRBV12-4
CDR3 DNA: TGTGCCAGCAGCCACAGGGTTTATGGCTACACCTTC
CDR3 protein: CASSHRVYGYTF

D gene: NA
clone size: NA
J gene: TRBJ2-7
V gene: TRBV7-8
CDR3 DNA: TGTGCCAGCAGCTCGAGGACAGTCTACGAGCAGTACTTC
CDR3 protein: CASSSRTVYEQYF